This T cell receptor beta chain was captured by sequencing in a study of CD8 T cells in Susac syndrome. V dropped 6 bases and J dropped 4 bases, with 13 bases sitting between them. This CDR3 has 13 amino acids. The germline CDR1 and CDR2 sequences are ENHRY and SYGVKD. CD8+ and CD4+ T cells from blood underwent TCR beta sequencing, which was carried out in a high-throughput format. TEMRA cells were enriched by FACS, and CD4+ and CD8+ T cells were negatively isolated. RNA in amounts of roughly 0.5 to 1 ug was reverse transcribed with random hexamers. TCRdb independently ran MiXCR on the immunoSEQ multiplex PCR reads; one entry per CDR3 protein. Found here are 110,000 or so distinct CDR3 sequences, 90% to 95% of them singletons; the top ten hold about 0.087%.

Material for sequencing was CD4+ T cells from PBMCs. The chain is built from TRBV10-3 and TRBJ2-7; perhaps D is TRBD1 or TRBD2 (6 bases each). This sequence originates from a human donor with multiple sclerosis. CDR3 protein: CAIRRGDVYEQYF. In nucleotides, the CDR3 is TGTGCCATCAGGAGGGGGGACGTTTACGAGCAGTACTTC.